This T cell receptor beta chain was retrieved from a study of PD-L1 blockade in urothelial cancer. Repertoires were generated with immunoSEQ multiplex PCR, while TCRdb's copy carries only in-frame clones and drops some. The sample yields about 52,000 clones, 70% to 80% seen once. V shed 5 bases, J shed 3 bases, and the junction held 4 bases outside the gene matches. Germline loops: CDR1 LGHNT, CDR2 FRNRAP. This CDR3 is built from 15 residues. The sequencing used PBMCs, collected around atezolizumab (anti-PD-L1) treatment. The origin of this receptor is a man between 70 and 80 years old with urothelial cancer. This sequence joins TRBV12-5 and TRBJ2-4; 10 positions agree with TRBD1. The DNA of the CDR3 is TGTGCTAGTGGTCCCGGGACAGGGGACAAAAACATTCAGTACTTC. It translates to CASGPGTGDKNIQYF.